This entry concerns a single T cell receptor beta chain. This entry belongs to a study of shared T cell receptors in the human thymus. Sequencing was performed with immunoSEQ multiplex PCR; in TCRdb, only in-frame clones are kept and a portion is missing. The sample records approximately 580,000 clones, about 84% being singletons. This CDR3 has 16 amino acids. Trimming left V 3 bases short and J 4 bases short, with 20 bases between. Germline V gene data show CDR1 as SGHNT and CDR2 as YYREEE (reference sequence). These data were likewise used in another study, on human thymus T cells. That publication notes: Thymus tissue for the work was resected from patients undergoing corrective heart surgery. There appeared to be biased usage of V and J genes in thymic and blood repertoires. There were highly overlapping thymic repertoires among unrelated individuals, as related research reported.

The source material was thymocytes. The gene calls are TRBV5-4 and TRBJ2-7, with a possible D match to TRBD2 (6 bases). This receptor was obtained from a boy in the first two years of life with a congenital heart defect. The CDR3 nucleotides read TGTGCCAGCAGCTCCCCCGAGGGGCGGGATGAGTACGAGCAGTACTTC. Amino acids: CASSSPEGRDEYEQYF.